This T cell receptor beta chain comes out of a study of shared T cell receptors in the human thymus. Assay: immunoSEQ multiplex PCR; the TCRdb copy retains only in-frame clones and omits some. This sample carries hundreds of thousands of clones, around 87% of them seen once, and the ten largest clones take 0.0094%. Germline-derived CDR1 and CDR2 are SEHNR and FQNEAQ (reference sequence). V lost 5 bases and J lost 2; bases outside the gene matches: 9. The CDR3 has 16 amino acids. These records were also assigned to another study, of human thymus T cells. That report notes: Healthy Finnish infants undergoing corrective surgery for congenital heart defects were the donors. Corrective cardiac operations yielded the resected thymus tissue. Apparent skewing of V and J gene usage characterized both thymic and blood repertoires. Related research reported highly overlapping thymic repertoires among unrelated individuals.

The sequence derives from a boy under two years old with a congenital heart defect. This chain links TRBV7-9 with TRBJ1-2; the match to TRBD1 covers 9 bases. Sample: thymocytes. The CDR3 bases are TGTGCCAGCAGCCCACCCCGGACAGGGGAAAACTATGGCTACACCTTC. Encoded protein: CASSPPRTGENYGYTF. The full variable domain, its missing parts supplied by reference TRBV7-9 and TRBJ1-2, is DTGVSQNPRHKITKRGQNVTFRCDPISEHNRLYWYRQTLGQGPEFLTYFQNEAQLEKSRLLSDRFSAERPKGSFSTLEIQRTEQGDSAMYLCASSPPRTGENYGYTFGSGTRLTVV.